The T cell receptor (beta chain) under discussion was sequenced for a study of shared clonotypes between healthy human individuals. Across the whole study: In total, the donors were a couple of women and three men aged 18 to 49. Findings and caveats of the study: Larger richness was generally estimated for naive than memory subsets.

Only in-frame clones appear in the TCRdb table, and some are missing; sequencing was by immunoSEQ multiplex PCR. The sample carries roughly 2.2 million clones, 85% to 95% recorded once. Of note for this clone: Antigen specificity is unknown.

The receptor comes from a man aged 18 to 35 in good health. Some clones in this sample may be carry-over from other donors' samples. The specimen sequenced was naive CD4+ T cells from PBMCs. Subset here: CD45RA+ positively selected.

CDR3 amino acids: CASSRNRNTEAFF. The CDR3 region has the DNA TGTGCCAGCTCCCGGAACAGGAACACTGAAGCTTTCTTT. This chain links TRBV18 with TRBJ1-1; D is unresolved. The V end was cut by 6 bases, the J end by 1 base, with 9 bases between. CDR1 and CDR2 (germline): KGHSH, LQKENI. The CDR3 extends over 13 amino acids.